This T cell receptor beta chain emerged from a study of metastatic and nonmetastatic thyroid tumors. Overall study context: Samples came from malignant and benign thyroid patients, and repertoires were compared across blood and tumor or nodule tissue. Findings of the study overall: It was reported that TCR beta diversity was significantly higher in malignant thyroid tumors than benign nodules, in blood and tumor.

CDR3 size: 16 residues. The germline gives CDR1 SGHAT, CDR2 FQNNGV. The V and J ends lost 3 bases and 3 bases respectively, with 18 bases between them. In its sample, this clone was seen many times. The antigen is undetermined. Authors' processing steps: Clinicopathological groups of papillary thyroid cancer showed CDR3 differences that were used to build a distant-metastasis classifier. TCRdb called clones again from the PCR reads with MiXCR. TCRdb, not the authors, supplied the V and J calls. The sample includes about 21,000 clones, about 16% seen only once; the top ten take under 25%. Thyroid surgery was performed in patients who had received no treatment beforehand.

This sequence was found in a male donor with papillary thyroid cancer or a benign thyroid nodule (not recorded which). Some clones in this sample may be carry-over from other donors' samples. The material sequenced was blood. The chain recombines TRBV11-2 with TRBJ2-7; D may match TRBD1 or TRBD2 (5 bases each). The CDR3, as DNA: TGTGCCAGCAGCTTCGGGGTTAACAGGATTGGCTACGAGCAGTACTTC. Translated: CASSFGVNRIGYEQYF.